These 28 T cell receptor beta chains were all obtained from the same sample, sequenced in a study of Ad26.COV2.S vaccination and SARS-CoV-2 variants. Assay: immunoSEQ multiplex PCR; the TCRdb copy retains only in-frame clones and omits some. Among around 370,000 clones listed, around 92% were seen once. This sample comprised peripheral blood, obtained after recovery from COVID-19. The receptors come from a human donor who had recovered from COVID-19.

The chain is built from TRBV19 and TRBJ1-2; tentative D call: TRBD1 (5 bases). Germline V CDR1 and CDR2: LNHDA, SQIVND (reference sequence). The CDR3 runs 13 residues. V lost 6 bases and J 8 bases, leaving 16 bases between the germline ends. The CDR3 protein is CASSGPRAKGYTF. The CDR3 coding sequence is TGTGCCAGTAGCGGGCCCAGGGCGAAAGGCTACACCTTC.

V is TRBV6-2 or TRBV6-3 and J is TRBJ2-3; 11 bases line up with TRBD2. Germline V gene sequence: CDR1 MNHEY, CDR2 SVGEGT. There are 15 residues in the CDR3. With V trimmed by 6 bases and J by 5 bases, 7 bases remained unmatched. CDR3 amino acids: CASSPIAGGEDTQYF. The CDR3 DNA reads TGTGCCAGCAGCCCAATAGCGGGGGGGGAAGATACGCAGTATTTT.

The CDR3 bases are TGCAGCGTTGAATCTTTTAGGGGTGGCTCCTACAATGAGCAGTTCTTC. Translation: CSVESFRGGSYNEQFF. The V and J genes are TRBV29-1 and TRBJ2-1, with D tentatively TRBD1 (5 bases). V dropped 2 bases and J dropped 0 bases, with 14 bases sitting between them. CDR3 size: 16 residues. The germline V gene encodes CDR1 SQVTM and CDR2 ANQGSEA.

The V and J genes are TRBV27 and TRBJ1-6; D perhaps matches TRBD1 (6 bases). V was pared by 5 bases and J by 7 bases, with 12 bases between. The CDR3 spans 14 residues. From germline, CDR1 is MNHEY and CDR2 SMNVEV (reference sequence). The CDR3 DNA reads as TGTGCCAGCAGTCCGCGGGGACAAAATTCACCCCTCCACTTT. This codes for CASSPRGQNSPLHF.

The rearrangement links TRBV7-2 to TRBJ2-7, with D possibly matching TRBD2 (7 bases). V was cut by 5 bases and J by 6 bases, with 17 bases left in between. The V gene's germline CDR1 is SGHTA and CDR2 FQGNSA. The CDR3 covers 14 residues. The chain's CDR3 is CASSLRGGGAEQYF. CDR3 nucleotide sequence: TGTGCCAGCAGCCTTAGGGGTGGGGGGGCCGAGCAGTACTTC.

As DNA, the CDR3 is TGTGCCATACCGGGACAGAGGAACACTGAAGCTTTCTTT. Protein sequence: CAIPGQRNTEAFF. The chain has TRBV2 and TRBJ1-1; TRBD1 agrees at 7 bases. CDR3 length equals 13 residues. Germline V gene lookup returns CDR1 SNHLY and CDR2 FYNNEI. V shed 10 bases and J 1 base; nucleotides not matched to a gene: 6.

V gene TRBV11-2 combines with J gene TRBJ1-1; D unresolved. Trimming took off 6 bases at V and 8 bases at J, with 13 bases between the two ends. From germline, CDR1 is SGHAT and CDR2 FQNNGV. The CDR3 contains 12 residues. The CDR3 reads CASRYSSLEAFF. CDR3 in DNA: TGTGCCAGCAGATACTCCTCACTCGAAGCTTTCTTT.

This clone was observed once. The rearrangement uses TRBV7-9 and TRBJ2-5; 9 bases map to TRBD2. J gave up 4 bases and V 5 bases, and 17 bases lay outside the gene matches. The CDR3 covers 18 residues. CDR1 is SEHNR and CDR2 is FQNEAQ in the germline V gene (reference sequence). The CDR3 nucleotides are TGTGCCAGCAGCCCGACACGACTAGCGGCCCGTGGGCTAGAGACCCAGTACTTC. Translated: CASSPTRLAARGLETQYF.

The chain is built from TRBV9 and TRBJ2-1, with no clear D. The V gene lost 0 bases and the J gene lost 5 bases, with 15 bases spanning the gap. Germline assignment: CDR1 SGDLS and CDR2 YYNGEE. The CDR3 has 16 amino acids. CDR3 sequence reads: CASSVEAVWADNEQFF. The CDR3 nucleotides are TGTGCCAGCAGCGTAGAAGCAGTTTGGGCAGACAATGAGCAGTTCTTC. The complete variable domain, with remaining parts taken from reference TRBV9 and TRBJ2-1, reads DSGVTQTPKHLITATGQRVTLRCSPRSGDLSVYWYQQSLDQGLQFLIQYYNGEERAKGNILERFSAQQFPDLHSELNLSSLELGDSALYFCASSVEAVWADNEQFFGPGTRLTVL.

The chain joins TRBV5-1 to TRBJ2-1; D gene uncertain. CDR3 length: 16 amino acids. CDR1 is SGHRS and CDR2 is YFSETQ in the germline V gene. The germline V and J ends were trimmed by 4 bases and 0 bases, with 14 bases remaining between them. This CDR3 is CASSPRTRSSYNEQFF. Written as DNA, the CDR3 is TGCGCCAGCAGCCCTAGGACCCGATCCTCCTACAATGAGCAGTTCTTC.

The V gene is TRBV27, the J gene TRBJ2-7; unclear D gene. CDR3 length: 13 residues. CDR1 is MNHEY, CDR2 SMNVEV, per germline (reference sequence). Trimming shortened V by 3 bases and J by 2 bases, and 8 bases separated the two germline ends. The CDR3 region has the DNA TGTGCCAGCAGTTTTAACGCGGCCTACGAGCAGTACTTC. Translation gives CASSFNAAYEQYF.

The chain has TRBV7-8 and TRBJ2-1, with D possibly being TRBD2 (6 bases). The V end was cut by 6 bases, the J end by 8 bases, with 14 bases between. Germline CDR1 is SGHVS and CDR2 is FQNEAQ. The length of the CDR3 is 13 residues. CDR3 loop: CASRRGTWDEQFF. CDR3 in DNA: TGTGCCAGCAGACGGGGGACGTGGGATGAGCAGTTCTTC.

Only one count was recorded for this clone. This chain connects TRBV12-3 or TRBV12-4 to TRBJ1-1; D might be TRBD1 (6 bases). The germline V and J ends were trimmed by 6 bases and 7 bases, with 12 bases remaining between them. CDR3 size: 12 residues. CDR3 loop: CASSRGASEAFF. CDR3 nucleotide sequence: TGTGCCAGCAGCCGGGGGGCTAGTGAAGCTTTCTTT.

This chain uses TRBV12-5 with TRBJ2-5, with 10 nucleotides matching TRBD2. This CDR3 region has 14 residues. J gave up 3 bases and V 6 bases, and 4 bases lay outside the gene matches. CDR1 and CDR2 (germline): LGHNT, FRNRAP. The CDR3 protein is CASGLAGVKETQYF. Here the CDR3 DNA reads TGTGCTAGTGGGCTAGCGGGGGTTAAAGAGACCCAGTACTTC.

This clone has a single count. The CDR3 DNA reads as TGCGCCAGCAGCGACTCTGGGGGGTATGGAAACACCATATATTTT. The encoded protein is CASSDSGGYGNTIYF. The V and J genes are TRBV5-1 and TRBJ1-3; possibly TRBD1 for D (5 bases). V shed 4 bases and J shed 3 bases, with 14 bases lying between them. The germline V gene encodes CDR1 SGHRS and CDR2 YFSETQ. This CDR3 has 15 amino acids.

The chain employs TRBV5-4 and TRBJ2-3, with D possibly TRBD1 on 5 matching bases. Germline CDR1 SGHNT, CDR2 YYREEE (reference sequence). The CDR3 spans 14 residues. V was clipped by 1 base and J by 6 bases, with 12 bases between them. Here the CDR3 DNA reads TGTGCCAGCAGCTTGAGGGGCTCCCGGGATACGCAGTATTTT. Translation: CASSLRGSRDTQYF.

This clone was seen just once. V is TRBV7-2 and J is TRBJ1-3; no definite D call. V was clipped by 2 bases and J by 1 base, with 0 bases between them. The CDR3 has 12 residues. In germline, CDR1 is SGHTA, CDR2 FQGNSA. The CDR3 region has the DNA TGTGCCAGCAGCTTATCTGGAAACACCATATATTTT. Translation gives CASSLSGNTIYF.

This clone was counted once. CDR3 in DNA: TGTGCCAGTTCCCCCCGGACAGGGACCTACAATGAGCAGTTCTTC. Amino acids: CASSPRTGTYNEQFF. The gene calls are TRBV19 and TRBJ2-1; 8 nucleotides line up with TRBD1. Germline trimming cut 8 bases from V and 2 bases from J; bases unmatched to any gene: 8. From germline, CDR1 is LNHDA and CDR2 SQIVND (reference sequence). The CDR3 length is 15 residues.

The chain carries TRBV27 and TRBJ2-2, with D hard to call. This CDR3 is 12 amino acids long. Germline CDR1 is MNHEY and CDR2 is SMNVEV (reference sequence). Trimming left V 6 bases short and J 6 bases short, with 8 bases between. This CDR3 is CASSERSGELFF. Here the CDR3 DNA reads TGTGCCAGCAGCGAAAGGTCCGGGGAGCTGTTTTTT.

The chain couples TRBV29-1 to TRBJ1-2; D perhaps matches TRBD1 (5 bases). The V gene lost 3 bases and the J gene lost 6 bases, with 11 bases spanning the gap. Germline V gives CDR1 SQVTM, CDR2 ANQGSEA. This CDR3 has 12 amino acids. The CDR3: CSVDGGANGYTF. CDR3 coding DNA: TGCAGCGTTGATGGAGGGGCCAATGGCTACACCTTC.

The chain couples TRBV19 to TRBJ2-7; 7 positions agree with TRBD1. CDR3 length: 13 amino acids. Trimming took 5 bases from V and 1 from J; bases not matched to a gene: 2. The germline CDR1 and CDR2 sequences are LNHDA and SQIVND (reference sequence). In DNA, the CDR3 is TGTGCCAGTAGTTGGGACAGTTCCTACGAGCAGTACTTC. It translates to CASSWDSSYEQYF.

The rearrangement links TRBV29-1 to TRBJ2-1; 7 positions agree with TRBD2. The trim removed 6 bases at V and 8 bases at J, leaving 19 bases unmatched. The CDR3 is made up of 16 amino acids. Germline values: CDR1 SQVTM, CDR2 ANQGSEA. The CDR3: CSVLGGGLGTLDEQFF. CDR3 nucleotide sequence: TGCAGCGTCCTGGGGGGGGGACTCGGCACATTAGATGAGCAGTTCTTC.

This clone was counted once. V usage is TRBV7-8 and J usage is TRBJ2-3; 8 nucleotides line up with TRBD2. With 4 bases clipped from V and 3 bases from J, the junction kept 3 bases outside the gene matches. Germline V lookup: CDR1 SGHVS, CDR2 FQNEAQ. This CDR3 is built from 14 residues. The CDR3 DNA follows: TGTGCCAGCAGCTCAAGCGGGGGAACAGATACGCAGTATTTT. Protein sequence: CASSSSGGTDTQYF.

The CDR3 region is CASSLRAGNEHRTEAFF. The DNA for the CDR3 is TGTGCCAGCTCCTTGAGAGCGGGCAATGAACATCGGACTGAAGCTTTCTTT. V gene TRBV21-1 combines with J gene TRBJ1-1. TRBV21-1 corresponds to a pseudogene. The CDR3 totals 17 residues.

The chain carries TRBV28 and TRBJ1-2; D gene uncertain. CDR1 and CDR2 (germline): MDHEN, SYDVKM. V lost 5 bases and J lost 12, with 22 bases in between. This CDR3 has 14 residues. The DNA for the CDR3 is TGTGCCAGCAGTCCCCTCGTAGAGGGTAGTCGCGACACCTTC. Translation gives CASSPLVEGSRDTF.

V gene TRBV6-5 combines with J gene TRBJ1-1; D perhaps matches TRBD1 (5 bases). V lost 4 bases and J lost 0, with 15 bases in between. The CDR3 loop spans 16 amino acids. Per germline, CDR1 MNHEY and CDR2 SVGAGI. CDR3 amino acids: CASSSSGLLMNTEAFF. The CDR3, as DNA: TGTGCCAGCAGTTCATCGGGACTCTTAATGAACACTGAAGCTTTCTTT.

A note on this clone: The sample carries other DNA sequences with the same CDR3. This chain links TRBV19 with TRBJ1-5; no clear D. Germline lookup yields CDR1 LNHDA and CDR2 SQIVND (reference sequence). The CDR3 length is 13 residues. Trimming left V 9 bases short and J 0 bases short, with 9 bases between. The CDR3 is CASRQDSNQPQHF. As DNA, the CDR3 is TGTGCCAGCCGGCAGGATAGCAATCAGCCCCAGCATTTT. Using reference TRBV19 and TRBJ1-5 for the parts outside the CDR3, the full variable domain is DGGITQSPKYLFRKEGQNVTLSCEQNLNHDAMYWYRQDPGQGLRLIYYSQIVNDFQKGDIAEGYSVSREKKESFPLTVTSAQKNPTAFYLCASRQDSNQPQHFGDGTRLSIL.

The J gene is TRBJ1-2, the V gene TRBV5-6; D may be TRBD1 (6 bases). The germline gives CDR1 SGHDT, CDR2 YYEEEE. The length of the CDR3 is 14 residues. Trimming took 0 bases from V and 4 from J, leaving 10 bases between them. CDR3 nucleotides: TGTGCCAGCAGCTTGGGGCGGACAGTCTATGGCTACACCTTC. Protein sequence: CASSLGRTVYGYTF.